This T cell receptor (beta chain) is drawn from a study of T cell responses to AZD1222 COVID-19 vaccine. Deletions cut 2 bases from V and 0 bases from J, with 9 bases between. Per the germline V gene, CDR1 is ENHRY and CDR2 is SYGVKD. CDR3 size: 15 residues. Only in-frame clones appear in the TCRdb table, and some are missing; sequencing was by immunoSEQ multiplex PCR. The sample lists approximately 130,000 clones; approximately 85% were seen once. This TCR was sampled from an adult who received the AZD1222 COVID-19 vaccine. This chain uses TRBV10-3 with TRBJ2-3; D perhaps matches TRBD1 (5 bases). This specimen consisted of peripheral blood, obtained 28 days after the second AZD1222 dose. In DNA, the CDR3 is TGTGCCATCAGTGAGAGGACACTTAGCACAGATACGCAGTATTTT. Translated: CAISERTLSTDTQYF.